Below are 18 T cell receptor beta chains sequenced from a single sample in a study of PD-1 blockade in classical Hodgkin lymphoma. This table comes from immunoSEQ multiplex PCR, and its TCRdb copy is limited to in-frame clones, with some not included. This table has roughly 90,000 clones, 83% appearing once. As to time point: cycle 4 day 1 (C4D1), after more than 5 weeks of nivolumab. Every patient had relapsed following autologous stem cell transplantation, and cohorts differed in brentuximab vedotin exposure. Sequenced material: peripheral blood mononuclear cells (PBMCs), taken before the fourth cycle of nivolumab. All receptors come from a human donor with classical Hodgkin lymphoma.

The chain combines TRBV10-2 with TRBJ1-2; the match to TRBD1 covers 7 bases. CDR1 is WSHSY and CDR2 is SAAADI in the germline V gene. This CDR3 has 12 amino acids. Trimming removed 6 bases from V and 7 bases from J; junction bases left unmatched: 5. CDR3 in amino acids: CASRGQPSGYTF. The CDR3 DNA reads TGCGCCAGCAGGGGACAGCCTTCTGGCTACACCTTC.

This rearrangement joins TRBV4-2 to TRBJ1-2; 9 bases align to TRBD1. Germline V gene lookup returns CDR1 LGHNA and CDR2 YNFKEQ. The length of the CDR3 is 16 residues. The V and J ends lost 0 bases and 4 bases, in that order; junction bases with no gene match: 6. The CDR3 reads CASSQEGQGGGYGYTF. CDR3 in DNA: TGTGCCAGCAGCCAAGAGGGACAGGGAGGAGGCTATGGCTACACCTTC.

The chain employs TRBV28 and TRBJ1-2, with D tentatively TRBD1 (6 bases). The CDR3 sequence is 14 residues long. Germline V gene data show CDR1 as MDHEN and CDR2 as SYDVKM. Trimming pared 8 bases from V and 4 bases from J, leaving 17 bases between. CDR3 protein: CASVVATGTYGYTF. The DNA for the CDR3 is TGTGCCAGCGTTGTGGCCACAGGGACCTATGGCTACACCTTC.

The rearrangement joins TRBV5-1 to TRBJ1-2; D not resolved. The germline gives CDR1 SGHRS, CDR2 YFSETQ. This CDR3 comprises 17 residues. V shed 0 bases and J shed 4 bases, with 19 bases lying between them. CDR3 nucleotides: TGCGCCAGCAGCTTGGAGCCGCGGGTGGGTAAATCCTATGGCTACACCTTC. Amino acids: CASSLEPRVGKSYGYTF.

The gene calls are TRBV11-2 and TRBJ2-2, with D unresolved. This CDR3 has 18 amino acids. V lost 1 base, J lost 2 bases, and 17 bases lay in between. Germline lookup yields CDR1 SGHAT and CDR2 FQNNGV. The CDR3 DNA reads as TGTGCCAGCAGCTTAGTGGCCCTAGGGCGGTACAACACCGGGGAGCTGTTTTTT. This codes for CASSLVALGRYNTGELFF.

CDR3 DNA: TGTGCCAGCAGTGCGGGACTAGCGGGAGGGCGCGAGCAGTACTTC. This gives the protein CASSAGLAGGREQYF. The chain links TRBV27 to TRBJ2-7; 16 bases match TRBD2. Germline V lookup: CDR1 MNHEY, CDR2 SMNVEV (reference sequence). The CDR3 has 15 amino acids. Trimming took 5 bases from V and 6 from J; bases not matched to a gene: 4.

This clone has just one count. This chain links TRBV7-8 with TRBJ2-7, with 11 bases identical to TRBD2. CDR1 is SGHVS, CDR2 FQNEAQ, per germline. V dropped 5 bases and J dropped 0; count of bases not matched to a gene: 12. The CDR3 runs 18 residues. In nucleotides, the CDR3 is TGTGCCAGCAGCCCCGGGACTAGCGGACCCATTAGCTCCTACGAGCAGTACTTC. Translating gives CASSPGTSGPISSYEQYF.

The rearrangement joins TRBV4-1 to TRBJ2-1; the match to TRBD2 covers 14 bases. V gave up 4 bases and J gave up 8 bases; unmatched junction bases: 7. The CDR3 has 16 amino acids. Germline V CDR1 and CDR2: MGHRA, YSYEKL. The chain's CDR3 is CASSLRLAGGVDEQFF. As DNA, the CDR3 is TGCGCCAGCAGCCTACGACTAGCGGGAGGGGTGGATGAGCAGTTCTTC.

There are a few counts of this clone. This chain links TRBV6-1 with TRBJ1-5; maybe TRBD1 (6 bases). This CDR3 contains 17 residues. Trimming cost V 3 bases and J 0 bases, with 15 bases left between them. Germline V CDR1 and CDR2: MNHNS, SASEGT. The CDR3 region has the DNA TGTGCCAGCAGTGAGGGTTGGGGGGCCTTTAGCAATCAGCCCCAGCATTTT. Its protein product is CASSEGWGAFSNQPQHF.

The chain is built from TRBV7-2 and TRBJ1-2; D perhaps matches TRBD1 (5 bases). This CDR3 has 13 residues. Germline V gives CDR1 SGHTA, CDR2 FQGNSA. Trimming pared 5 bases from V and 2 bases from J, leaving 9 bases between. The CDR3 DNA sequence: TGTGCCAGCAGCCAGGGACGAAACTATGGCTACACCTTC. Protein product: CASSQGRNYGYTF. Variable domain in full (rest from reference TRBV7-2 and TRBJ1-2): GAGVSQSPSNKVTEKGKDVELRCDPISGHTALYWYRQSLGQGLEFLIYFQGNSAPDKSGLPSDRFSAERTGGSVSTLTIQRTQQEDSAVYLCASSQGRNYGYTFGSGTRLTVV.

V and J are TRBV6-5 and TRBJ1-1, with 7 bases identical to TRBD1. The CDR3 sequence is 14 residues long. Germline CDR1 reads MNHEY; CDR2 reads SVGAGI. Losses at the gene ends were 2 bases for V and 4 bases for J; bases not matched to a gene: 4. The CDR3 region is CASSYTGDGTEAFF. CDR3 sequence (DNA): TGTGCCAGCAGTTACACAGGGGATGGCACTGAAGCTTTCTTT.

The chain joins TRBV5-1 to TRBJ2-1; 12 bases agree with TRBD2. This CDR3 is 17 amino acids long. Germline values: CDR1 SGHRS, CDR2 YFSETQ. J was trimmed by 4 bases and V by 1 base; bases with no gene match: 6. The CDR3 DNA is TGCGCCAGCAGCTTGTCCCTAGCGGGAGGGCCGTACAATGAGCAGTTCTTC. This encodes CASSLSLAGGPYNEQFF.

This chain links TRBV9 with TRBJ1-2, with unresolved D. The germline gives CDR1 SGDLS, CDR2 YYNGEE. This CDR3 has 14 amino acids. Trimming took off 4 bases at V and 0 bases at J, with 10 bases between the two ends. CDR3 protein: CASSPLTANYGYTF. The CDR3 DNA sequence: TGTGCCAGCAGCCCCCTGACGGCTAACTATGGCTACACCTTC.

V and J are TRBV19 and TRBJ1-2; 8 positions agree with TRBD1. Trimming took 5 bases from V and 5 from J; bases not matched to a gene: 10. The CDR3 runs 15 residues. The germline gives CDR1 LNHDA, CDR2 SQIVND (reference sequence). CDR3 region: CASSPRTGNRYGYTF. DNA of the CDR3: TGTGCCAGTAGTCCTCGGACAGGGAATAGGTATGGCTACACCTTC. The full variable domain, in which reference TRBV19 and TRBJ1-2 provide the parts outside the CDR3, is DGGITQSPKYLFRKEGQNVTLSCEQNLNHDAMYWYRQDPGQGLRLIYYSQIVNDFQKGDIAEGYSVSREKKESFPLTVTSAQKNPTAFYLCASSPRTGNRYGYTFGSGTRLTVV.

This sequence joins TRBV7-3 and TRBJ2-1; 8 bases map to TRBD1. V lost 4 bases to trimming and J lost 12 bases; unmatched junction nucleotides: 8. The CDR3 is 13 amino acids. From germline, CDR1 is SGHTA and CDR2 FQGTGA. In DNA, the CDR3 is TGTGCCAGCAGCTCCCAATCCGGGACAGGGCAGTTCTTC. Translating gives CASSSQSGTGQFF.

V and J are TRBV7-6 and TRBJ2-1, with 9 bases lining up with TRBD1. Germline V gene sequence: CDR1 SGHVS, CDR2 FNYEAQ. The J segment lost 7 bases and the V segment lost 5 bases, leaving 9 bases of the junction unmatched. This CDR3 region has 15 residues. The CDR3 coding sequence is TGTGCCAGCAGCCAATGGACAGGGGCATCAAATGAGCAGTTCTTC. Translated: CASSQWTGASNEQFF.

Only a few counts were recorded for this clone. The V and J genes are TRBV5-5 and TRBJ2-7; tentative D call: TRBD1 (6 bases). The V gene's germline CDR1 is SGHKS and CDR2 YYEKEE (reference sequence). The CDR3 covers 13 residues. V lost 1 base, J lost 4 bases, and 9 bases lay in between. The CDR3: CASSLSQGYEQYF. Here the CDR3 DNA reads TGTGCCAGCAGCTTGTCCCAGGGGTACGAGCAGTACTTC.

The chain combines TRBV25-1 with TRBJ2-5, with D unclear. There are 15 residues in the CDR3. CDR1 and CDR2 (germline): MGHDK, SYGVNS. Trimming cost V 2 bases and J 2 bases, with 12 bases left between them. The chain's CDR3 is CASSELYRSQETQYF. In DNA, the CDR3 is TGTGCCAGCAGTGAACTTTATCGGTCTCAAGAGACCCAGTACTTC.